This TCR beta chain came from a study of post-analysis software for immune sequencing data. Background on the study: Courses of disease covered relapsing-remitting, secondary progressive and progressive-relapsing multiple sclerosis. Study-wide results and limits: Roughly 5 TRBV segments (TRBV5-6, TRBV5-1 and TRBV20-1 among them) occurred more frequently in patients than in controls. Clustering by F measure revealed strong co-clustering among samples prepared together in one batch. Multiple sclerosis was associated with a significant reduction in normalized Chao1 diversity relative to controls.

In this sample, this clonotype turned up once. The target antigen is unknown. Libraries were made from TCR beta cDNA, and they carried unique molecular identifiers. The source material, about 0.9 to 10 million T cells, gave rise to 500,000 or so cDNA molecules. TCRdb independently ran MiXCR on the PCR reads; one entry per CDR3 protein. The sample consists of about 540,000 distinct CDR3 sequences, 30% to 40% of them appearing once. Germline V CDR1 and CDR2: DFQATT, SNEGSKA (reference sequence). After removal of 5 bases from V and 4 bases from J, the junction contained 6 bases not matched to a gene. The CDR3 runs 16 residues.

The clonotype comes from a girl aged 2-17 years with multiple sclerosis. Input material: blood. The chain couples TRBV20-1 to TRBJ2-2, with 14 nucleotides matching TRBD2. The CDR3 sequence is CSAPRLAGGPTGELFF. Written as DNA, the CDR3 is TGCAGTGCTCCTCGACTAGCGGGGGGGCCCACCGGGGAGCTGTTTTTT.